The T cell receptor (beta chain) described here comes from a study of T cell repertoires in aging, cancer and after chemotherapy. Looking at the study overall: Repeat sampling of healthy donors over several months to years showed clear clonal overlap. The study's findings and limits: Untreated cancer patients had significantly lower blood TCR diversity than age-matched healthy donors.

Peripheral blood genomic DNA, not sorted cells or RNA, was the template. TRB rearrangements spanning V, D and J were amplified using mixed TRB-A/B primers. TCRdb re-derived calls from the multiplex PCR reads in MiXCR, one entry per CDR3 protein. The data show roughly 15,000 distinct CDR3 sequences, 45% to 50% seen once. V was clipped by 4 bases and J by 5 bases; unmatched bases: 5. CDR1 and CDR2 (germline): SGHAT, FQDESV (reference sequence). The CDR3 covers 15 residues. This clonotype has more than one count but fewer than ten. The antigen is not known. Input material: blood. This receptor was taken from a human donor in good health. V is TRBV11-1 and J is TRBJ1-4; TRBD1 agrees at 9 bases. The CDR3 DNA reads TGTGCCAGCAGCTCTACAGGGGGCCTCAATGAAAAACTGTTTTTT. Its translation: CASSSTGGLNEKLFF.